A selection of T cell receptor beta chains follows, all from one sample in a study of technical replicates of blood from several donors. Using immunoSEQ multiplex PCR, the repertoire was profiled, and TCRdb retains in-frame clones only, with some absent. The sample lists roughly 93,000 clones; approximately 95% were seen once. Sequenced material: T cells isolated from PBMCs. The receptors shown here come from a human donor in good health. Each CDR3 is given with its conserved first and last residue. D genes are given only for firm matches. Clone size is given for some rows only: seen once, a few or many times, or a class if the clone is expanded.

J gene | V gene | D gene | clone size | CDR3 protein | CDR3 DNA
TRBJ1-2 | TRBV18 | NA | NA | CASSPGDKREDGYTF | TGTGCCAGCTCACCAGGGGACAAGCGAGAGGATGGCTACACCTTC
TRBJ1-2 | TRBV7-9 | NA | few | CASSSWEGENYGYTF | TGTGCCAGCAGTTCCTGGGAGGGGGAAAACTATGGCTACACCTTC
TRBJ2-2 | TRBV18 | NA | NA | CASSPPAGYFPSGELFF | TGTGCCAGCTCACCACCGGCAGGGTATTTTCCGTCTGGGGAGCTGTTTTTT
TRBJ1-2 | TRBV4-1 | NA | NA | CASSQDPDRGSAGYTF | TGCGCCAGCAGCCAAGATCCCGATAGGGGGAGCGCAGGCTACACCTTC
TRBJ2-1 | TRBV2 | NA | NA | CASARRYNEQFF | TGTGCCAGCGCCCGCAGATACAATGAGCAGTTCTTC
TRBJ1-1 | TRBV5-6 | TRBD1 | NA | CASSWDREETEAFF | TGTGCCAGCAGTTGGGACAGGGAGGAAACTGAAGCTTTCTTT
TRBJ2-7 | TRBV7-6 | NA | NA | CASSLTPSSYEQYF | TGTGCCAGCAGCTTAACCCCTAGCTCCTACGAGCAGTACTTC
TRBJ2-2 | TRBV9 | NA | once | CASSELVPTGELFF | TGTGCCAGCAGCGAACTAGTTCCCACCGGGGAGCTGTTTTTT
TRBJ1-1 | TRBV10-3 | NA | once | CAISDSAGFTEAFF | TGTGCCATCAGTGATTCGGCAGGCTTCACTGAAGCTTTCTTT
TRBJ2-1 | TRBV5-4 | TRBD2 | NA | CASSLKGLAGVDEQFF | TGTGCCAGCAGCTTGAAGGGACTAGCGGGAGTCGATGAGCAGTTCTTC
TRBJ2-2 | TRBV27 | NA | NA | CASSFSSTGELFF | TGTGCCAGCAGTTTCTCCTCCACCGGGGAGCTGTTTTTT
TRBJ1-1 | TRBV5-6 | NA | once | CASSLGAGNTEAFF | TGTGCCAGCAGCTTAGGGGCCGGGAACACTGAAGCTTTCTTT
TRBJ2-7 | TRBV7-8 | TRBD1 | NA | CASSPPGDRGNEQYF | TGTGCCAGCAGCCCCCCCGGGGACAGGGGCAACGAGCAGTACTTC
TRBJ2-5 | TRBV5-4 | NA | NA | CASSRGGKETQYF | TGTGCCAGCAGCCGAGGGGGAAAAGAGACCCAGTACTTC
TRBJ2-7 | TRBV2 | TRBD2 | NA | CASREATGGTYEQYF | TGTGCCAGCAGGGAGGCTACCGGGGGGACTTACGAGCAGTACTTC
TRBJ2-6 | TRBV5-1 | TRBD2 | NA | CASSSVAGGPTSGANVLTF | TGCGCCAGCAGCTCAGTAGCGGGGGGACCGACCTCTGGGGCCAACGTCCTGACTTTC
TRBJ1-1 | TRBV2 | NA | NA | CASSLEGASTEAFF | TGTGCCAGCAGTCTTGAAGGGGCGAGCACTGAAGCTTTCTTT
TRBJ1-3 | TRBV7-9 | TRBD1 | once | CASSPRGTVVNTIYF | TGTGCCAGCAGCCCCAGGGGGACAGTCGTTAACACCATATATTTT